This T cell receptor (beta chain) was sequenced in a study of CD8+CD57+ T cells in acquired aplastic anemia. Study as a whole: Sorted CD4+ and CD8+ cells gave a mean 3.2 ug DNA, range roughly 0.18 to 27.4 ug. As sequenced from healthy donors, CD4+ cells averaged roughly 10 million reads.

Study observations and caveats: The study identified roughly 31 CD8+ CDR3 sequences shared by patients and controls.

Researchers used genomic DNA as the template to profile TCR beta VDJ and CDR3. MiXCR was run by TCRdb on the reads, yielding one entry per CDR3 protein. The sample has just over 400,000 distinct CDR3 sequences; 55% to 75% are singletons. Regarding this clonotype: The target antigen is unknown. The junction and the germline gene differ at one end; a read error may be behind it.

This TCR was recovered from a human donor in good health, serving as a control. Sequencing was carried out using sorted CD4+, CD8+, or CD8+CD57+ T cells (not recorded which) from PBMCs.

This CDR3 reads CSARRRGLEDF. Written as DNA, the CDR3 is TGCAGTGCTAGACGCAGGGGTCTAGAGGATTTT. The chain carries TRBV20-1 and TRBJ2-3, with a tentative D call TRBD1 (6 bases). The CDR3 covers 11 residues. Germline V CDR1 and CDR2: DFQATT, SNEGSKA (reference sequence).